The text below deals with one T cell receptor beta chain. Profiled with immunoSEQ multiplex PCR; TCRdb holds only in-frame clones, not every one. The data show approximately 250,000 clones, 84% seen once. The data are from a study of blood T cell repertoires in COVID-19. In the study overall: Whether acute or convalescent, the COVID-19 samples came from the United States, Italy and Spain.

Germline loops: CDR1 SGHVS, CDR2 FNYEAQ. The V end lost 0 bases, the J end lost 2 bases, and 15 bases lay between the germline ends. This CDR3 region has 17 residues. The sample comprised peripheral blood. The J gene is TRBJ2-3, the V gene TRBV7-6, with D unresolved. This clonotype was sampled from a man aged 45-60 years with acute or convalescent COVID-19. CDR3 DNA: TGTGCCAGCAGCTTAGCGGGCCGTAGGCGCTACACAGATACGCAGTATTTT. Translation gives CASSLAGRRRYTDTQYF.